Shown below are 15 T cell receptor beta chains from a single sample sequenced in a study of tumor-infiltrating lymphocytes in primary liver carcinoma. From around 500 ng of total RNA, TCR beta-specific cDNA was reverse-transcribed using a constant-region primer. ARM-PCR was slightly modified, and three nested multiplex PCR rounds with it gave rise to the TCR beta libraries. The opening two PCR rounds, nine to eleven cycles each, paired TRBV1-TRBV30 forward primers with a C-beta reverse primer. Each CDR3 protein is one row after TCRdb ran MiXCR on the multiplex PCR reads. The table records about 48,000 distinct CDR3 sequences, around three quarters of them present only once. Scientists recovered RNA and DNA together from roughly 21-30 mg of unsorted bulk tissue. Sequenced input: liver tumor tissue from sampling region 3. Specified subset: tumor region T3, left-lateral pole. Source of these receptors: a man aged 35 to 55 with primary liver carcinoma and hepatitis B virus infection.

J is TRBJ1-2 and V is TRBV12-3 or TRBV12-4; D remains unclear. The CDR3 extends over 12 amino acids. The ends were cut back, 4 bases at V and 3 bases at J, with 6 bases in the middle. CDR3 nucleotide sequence: TGTGCCAGCAGTTCAGATTACTATGGCTACACCTTC. This gives the protein CASSSDYYGYTF.

About this clonotype itself: It is likely a read error, because the conserved phenylalanine at the end of the CDR3 is missing. The chain couples TRBV11-2 to TRBJ2-3, with TRBD2 identical over 7 bases. The CDR3 has 16 amino acids. Per the germline V gene, CDR1 is SGHAT and CDR2 is FQNNGV. Here the CDR3 reads CASSPPTSSSTDTQYL. The CDR3 DNA reads TGTGCCAGCAGCCCCCCGACTAGCAGCAGCACAGATACACAGTATCTT.

Details on this clonotype: Sequence at one end of the junction differs from germline and may be a read error. This chain links TRBV6-5 with TRBJ1-2, with TRBD1 as a possible D gene (5 bases). CDR1 MNHEY and CDR2 SVGAGI come from the germline V gene. The CDR3 runs 16 residues. Written as DNA, the CDR3 is TGCGCCAGCAGTTACTCTGGGCAGGGCATTAACTATGACTACACCTTC. This translates into CASSYSGQGINYDYTF.

As concerns this clonotype: At one of its ends the junction is not consistent with the germline gene, which may arise from a read error. This sequence joins TRBV6-6 and TRBJ2-1; 9 bases align to TRBD2. CDR3 length: 16 residues. Germline V gene data show CDR1 as MNHNY and CDR2 as SVGAGI (reference sequence). The CDR3 here is CGSSSRYDLAGNEQFF. CDR3 bases: TGTGGCAGCAGTTCCAGATATGACCTAGCGGGGAATGAGCAGTTCTTC.

The chain combines TRBV6-5 with TRBJ1-3; D is uncertain. Trimming took off 6 bases at V and 8 bases at J, with 17 bases between the two ends. Germline CDR1 MNHEY, CDR2 SVGAGI. The CDR3 is made up of 14 amino acids. CDR3 DNA: TGTGCCAGCAGGATGACAAGGGATTCATACACCATATATTTT. Its protein product is CASRMTRDSYTIYF.

V gene TRBV21-1 combines with J gene TRBJ2-7; TRBD2 was called by the table and not checked on the DNA. TRBV21-1 constitutes a pseudogene. The CDR3 has 13 residues. This CDR3 reads CAMNQRLAYEQYF. CDR3 DNA sequence: TGTGCCATGAACCAAAGACTAGCCTACGAGCAGTACTTC.

About this clonotype: A read error may be the cause here, since a much bigger clone is one base away. This chain joins TRBV5-1 and TRBJ2-3; TRBD1 matches 7 bases. After removal of 4 bases from V and 6 bases from J, the junction contained 8 bases not matched to a gene. The CDR3 is made up of 14 amino acids. The germline V gene has CDR1 SGHRS and CDR2 YFSETQ. CDR3 sequence: CASSQTGPTDTQYF. DNA of the CDR3: TGCGCCAGCAGCCAGACAGGGCCCACGGATACGCAGTATTTT.

This chain uses TRBV4-1 with TRBJ2-1; 8 bases are shared with TRBD2. Germline V CDR1 and CDR2: MGHRA, YSYEKL. The CDR3 runs 16 residues. V shed 1 base and J 8 bases; nucleotides not matched to a gene: 10. The CDR3 DNA follows: TGCGCCAGCAGCCAAGGTACCCGGGAGGGCCGAGATGAGCAGTTCTTC. Its protein is CASSQGTREGRDEQFF.

This clonotype was counted between two and nine times. Just one base apart from a much larger clone, this may be a read error. This is likely a read error, given that the CDR3 carries no conserved phenylalanine or tryptophan at its end. The genes are TRBV7-9 and TRBJ2-2, with D possibly TRBD1 on 6 matching bases. The germline V gene has CDR1 SEHNR and CDR2 FQNEAQ (reference sequence). This CDR3 spans 16 amino acids. Trimming shortened V by 6 bases and J by 6 bases, and 20 bases separated the two germline ends. DNA of the CDR3: TGTGCCAGCAGTTCACAGGGACCCGCTTACCCCGGGGAGCTGTTTTCT. Amino acid sequence: CASSSQGPAYPGELFS.

Worth noting for this clonotype: Because it lacks the conserved phenylalanine or tryptophan at the end, this CDR3 is likely a read error. V usage is TRBV14 and J usage is TRBJ2-7, with D perhaps being TRBD1 or TRBD2 (5 bases each). Per the germline V gene, CDR1 is SGHDN and CDR2 is FVKESK. CDR3 size: 13 residues. Written as DNA, the CDR3 is TGTACCAGCAGCCAAGGGACCTACTATGAGCAGTACTCC. Translation gives CTSSQGTYYEQYS.

For this clonotype: One base away lies a much larger clone, so this may be a sequencing read error. The gene calls are TRBV2 and TRBJ2-6; D is undetermined. This CDR3 is built from 17 residues. The germline gives CDR1 SNHLY, CDR2 FYNNEI. CDR3 sequence reads: CASSEADVRSVANVLTF. Here the CDR3 DNA reads TGTGCCAGCAGTGAAGCGGACGTAAGGTCTGTGGCCAACGTCCTGACTTTC.

This clonotype was observed a few times. A read error may account for a junction end that differs from germline. The V gene is TRBV12-3 or TRBV12-4, the J gene TRBJ2-5; TRBD2 agrees at 7 bases. This CDR3 has 11 residues. The CDR3 sequence: CVSSSGTIAFF. The CDR3 DNA is TGTGTCAGCAGTTCGGGGACTATCGCCTTCTTC.

In the case of this clonotype: Germline is not matched at one junction end, which may reflect a read error. The CDR3 nucleotides are TGTGCCAGCAGCTTGGGACAGGGGGCCGGTGGCTATGCCTTC. Protein sequence: CASSLGQGAGGYAF. The J gene is TRBJ1-2, the V gene TRBV12-3 or TRBV12-4; 12 bases agree with TRBD1. The CDR3 loop spans 14 amino acids.

A word on this clonotype: The junction departs from the called germline gene at one end, perhaps through a read error. This chain joins TRBV11-2 and TRBJ2-2; perhaps TRBD1 as D (6 bases). The CDR3 is 17 amino acids. Germline CDR1 is SGHAT and CDR2 is FQNNGV. The CDR3 nucleotides read TGTGCCAGCAGCTTTGAACGGGACATGGTCGGCACCGGGGAGCTTTTTTTT. Protein: CASSFERDMVGTGELFF.

On this clonotype itself: This may arise from a read error, as a much more abundant clone is one base away. The final CDR3 position lacks the conserved phenylalanine or tryptophan, pointing to a likely read error. The V call is TRBV2, the J call TRBJ1-4, with D unresolved. This CDR3 spans 13 amino acids. Per the germline V gene, CDR1 is SNHLY and CDR2 is FYNNEI. Trimming took off 6 bases at V and 8 bases at J, with 13 bases between the two ends. This chain's CDR3 is CASSGPSREKLFS. In DNA form, the CDR3 reads TGTGCCAGCAGCGGACCTTCGAGGGAAAAACTGTTTTCT.